This T cell receptor (beta chain) originates from a study of T cells in Graves' hyperthyroidism and ophthalmopathy. Researchers took RNA transcripts and amplified the TCR beta CDR3 regions from them. In the first-round RT-PCR of the TCR CDR3, the HTBI primer set was used. TCRdb analysed the multiplex PCR reads with MiXCR anew, one entry per CDR3 protein. This table holds approximately 620,000 distinct CDR3 sequences, approximately 15% found once. Study-wide findings and caveats: Within blood appeared most thyroid clonotypes that had expanded above 0.001.

Isolation of PBMCs was performed on 8.5 to 10 ml fresh peripheral blood. Looked up from germline, CDR1 is LGHDT and CDR2 is YNNKEL (reference sequence). This CDR3 comprises 16 residues. Comment on this clonotype: Its antigen is not known. One junction end does not reproduce the germline sequence, and a read error may be involved.

The receptor was isolated from a woman aged 30 to 39 with Graves' hyperthyroidism that later progressed to Graves' ophthalmopathy. This rearrangement joins TRBV3-1 to TRBJ2-6; 7 positions agree with TRBD1. Specimen: blood. The CDR3 here is CASSWGQHSGVNVLTF. The DNA for the CDR3 is TGTGCCAGCAGCTGGGGACAGCACTCTGGGGTCAACGTCCTGACTTTC. Full variable domain (remainder filled in from reference TRBV3-1 and TRBJ2-6): DTAVSQTPKYLVTQMGNDKSIKCEQNLGHDTMYWYKQDSKKFLKIMFSYNNKELIINETVPNRFSPKSPDKAHLNLHINSLELGDSAVYFCASSWGQHSGVNVLTFGAGSRLTVL.